This TCR beta chain was recovered during a study of radiotherapy plus CTLA-4 blockade in lung cancer listed by TCRdb under 2018. As for the study more broadly: Objective responses occurred in about 19% of enrolled patients, and 30% to 35% achieved disease control.

Worth noting for this clone: It has no known antigen specificity. It has no much larger one-base neighbor in the sample; base qualities were not kept.

Summary of the overall study and its limitations: After treatment with radiotherapy and ipilimumab, TCR clones that came from tumors expanded in the peripheral blood. Early dynamic changes in blood T cell clones, together with increased serum interferon-beta after radiation, were reported as the strongest predictors of response.

In this study, focal radiation therapy paired with CTLA-4 blockade (ipilimumab) was tested in patients who had chemo-refractory metastatic non-small-cell lung cancer. Receptor libraries were prepared by the immunoSEQ multiplex PCR assay. Here the immuneACCESS table is served through TCRdb, limited to in-frame sequences with V and J called. Missing clones are a known gap in these copies; in checked studies unresolved V genes cover under half, and the rest lacks a known reason. The sample table holds more than 90,000 clones, of which roughly 80% were seen once. The top ten constitute about 26% of the sample. From the cysteine up to the phenylalanine, the CDR3 has a length of 15 residues. The CDR3 DNA has 45 bases and is translated from base 1. CDR1 is given as MNHEY and CDR2 as SMNVEV, both from the germline V gene (reference sequence). Trimming at the junction amounts to 0 bases on V and 3 bases on J, and the germline ends lie 9 bases apart.

The sequences come from peripheral blood, collected from a patient treated with radiotherapy plus ipilimumab. This clonotype originated in a human donor with non-small cell lung cancer that progressed on radiotherapy plus ipilimumab. In this chain, TRBV27 is recombined with TRBJ1-3; TRBD1 is a possible D gene, resting on 5 matching bases. The sequenced DNA: TGTGCCAGCAGTTTATCGCAGGGTGGTGGAAACACCATATATTTT. This encodes CASSLSQGGGNTIYF.